This T cell receptor beta chain appears in the sequencing data of a study of cytomegalovirus exposure and HLA in healthy donors. PCR primers comprised 60 Vbeta and 13 Jbeta primers. The data were produced by immunoSEQ multiplex PCR, yet TCRdb's version contains in-frame clones alone and is incomplete. The data contain some 120,000 clones, around 80% of them seen just once; the ten biggest clones take up 2.5% to 3.5%. With 4 bases clipped from V and 4 bases from J, the junction kept 6 bases outside the gene matches. CDR3 length equals 15 residues. Germline CDR1 is MGHRA and CDR2 is YSYEKL. In this sample, this clone turned up once.

What was sequenced was PBMCs. The source of this sequence is a woman aged 18-29 years in good health and CMV-seropositive. This rearrangement joins TRBV4-1 to TRBJ2-1, with 8 bases lining up with TRBD1. The CDR3 sequence is CASSPGQGWYNEQFF. The CDR3 region has the DNA TGCGCCAGCAGCCCAGGACAGGGATGGTACAATGAGCAGTTCTTC.